Listed here are 26 T cell receptor beta chains from one sample, sequenced in a study of T cell repertoires in cytomegalovirus infection. Their antigen targets remain unknown. TCRdb processed the reads anew with MiXCR; each CDR3 protein has one entry. The sample gives 650,000 to 900,000 distinct CDR3 sequences, 32% of which show up once; approximately 13% is in the top ten. Material: cultured CD8+ T cells from PBMCs, obtained from culture after CMV antigen stimulation. These receptors came from a human donor in good health (CMV status not recorded). Some clones in this sample may be carry-over from other donors' samples.

CDR3 bases: TGTGCCAGCAGTTTACCCGGACAGACCGAGCAGTACTTC. This codes for CASSLPGQTEQYF. The V and J genes are TRBV27 and TRBJ2-7, with D possibly matching TRBD1 (6 bases). This CDR3 is 13 amino acids long. Germline CDR1 and CDR2: MNHEY and SMNVEV (reference sequence). Trimming shortened V by 2 bases and J by 6 bases, and 11 bases separated the two germline ends.

The chain uses TRBV15 and TRBJ2-1; perhaps TRBD1 as D (6 bases). V was clipped by 1 base and J by 5 bases, with 9 bases between them. The CDR3 spans 14 residues. CDR1 and CDR2 from the germline V gene are LNHNV and YYDKDF (reference sequence). The CDR3 protein is CATSRVGGNNEQFF. CDR3 bases: TGTGCCACCAGCAGAGTAGGGGGTAACAATGAGCAGTTCTTC.

This clonotype was found many times. This chain joins TRBV7-2 and TRBJ1-6, with no clear D. Per germline, CDR1 SGHTA and CDR2 FQGNSA. The V end was cut by 3 bases, the J end by 9 bases, with 9 bases between. This CDR3 is built from 13 residues. CDR3 amino acids: CASSFARTSPLHF. CDR3 DNA sequence: TGTGCCAGCAGCTTCGCAAGGACTTCACCCCTCCACTTT.

On this clonotype: The junction departs from the called germline gene at one end, perhaps through a read error. The V call is TRBV7-6, the J call TRBJ1-6; possibly TRBD1 for D (6 bases). This CDR3 has 14 amino acids. Germline V gene lookup returns CDR1 SGHVS and CDR2 FNYEAQ. As DNA, the CDR3 is TGTGCCAGCAGCTTAGGAGACAGGAATTCATCCCTCCACTTT. This sequence encodes CASSLGDRNSSLHF. The full variable domain, in which reference TRBV7-6 and TRBJ1-6 provide the parts outside the CDR3, is GAGVSQSPRYKVTKRGQDVALRCDPISGHVSLYWYRQALGQGPEFLTYFNYEAQQDKSGLPNDRFSAERPEGSISTLTIQRTEQRDSAMYRCASSLGDRNSSLHFGNGTRLTVT.

The chain recombines TRBV4-1 with TRBJ2-1; no clear D. V was pared by 0 bases and J by 8 bases, with 5 bases between. Germline lookup yields CDR1 MGHRA and CDR2 YSYEKL. The CDR3 runs to 12 residues. CDR3 DNA: TGCGCCAGCAGCCAAGAGCTCCATGAGCAGTTCTTC. Protein product: CASSQELHEQFF.

This clonotype was recorded at least ten times. V is TRBV7-9 and J is TRBJ2-7, with 8 bases aligning to TRBD2. Trimming took 5 bases from V and 7 from J; bases not matched to a gene: 7. Germline V lookup: CDR1 SEHNR, CDR2 FQNEAQ (reference sequence). The CDR3 consists of 13 residues. The CDR3 spells CASSPGLAKEQYF. The DNA of the CDR3 is TGTGCCAGCAGCCCAGGACTAGCCAAGGAGCAGTACTTC. The whole variable domain, remainder taken from reference TRBV7-9 and TRBJ2-7, is DTGVSQNPRHKITKRGQNVTFRCDPISEHNRLYWYRQTLGQGPEFLTYFQNEAQLEKSRLLSDRFSAERPKGSFSTLEIQRTEQGDSAMYLCASSPGLAKEQYFGPGTRLTVT.

J is TRBJ2-2 and V is TRBV4-2; 8 bases map to TRBD1. Looked up from germline, CDR1 is LGHNA and CDR2 is YNFKEQ. This CDR3 region has 14 residues. With 7 bases clipped from V and 7 bases from J, the junction kept 8 bases outside the gene matches. The CDR3 protein is CASTLTGAVGELFF. As DNA, the CDR3 is TGTGCCAGCACCCTGACAGGGGCGGTCGGGGAGCTGTTTTTT.

The chain combines TRBV6-2 or TRBV6-3 with TRBJ1-5, with D unclear. Between the trimmed V and J ends, which lost 2 bases and 3 bases, there was a span of 11 bases. This CDR3 is built from 15 residues. The germline V gene has CDR1 MNHEY and CDR2 SVGEGT. CDR3 in DNA: TGTGCCAGCAGTTACCTGCTCCCGTACAATCAGCCCCAGCATTTT. It codes for CASSYLLPYNQPQHF.

The chain employs TRBV3-1 and TRBJ2-1; weak D call: TRBD1 (6 bases). The V end was cut by 1 base, the J end by 6 bases, with 10 bases between. Germline V gene sequence: CDR1 LGHDT, CDR2 YNNKEL (reference sequence). The CDR3 extends over 14 amino acids. The CDR3 reads CASSQAYRVNEQFF. The CDR3 DNA reads TGTGCCAGCAGCCAAGCTTACAGGGTCAATGAGCAGTTCTTC.

This chain links TRBV27 with TRBJ1-5; D is undetermined. This CDR3 spans 14 amino acids. Looked up from germline, CDR1 is MNHEY and CDR2 is SMNVEV (reference sequence). Deletions cut 6 bases from V and 0 bases from J, with 9 bases between. CDR3 in DNA: TGTGCCAGCAGCTACCAGGTTAGCAATCAGCCCCAGCATTTT. This codes for CASSYQVSNQPQHF.

This clonotype was seen more than once but under ten times. The chain combines TRBV6-2 or TRBV6-3 with TRBJ2-7; tentatively, D is TRBD2 (5 bases). This CDR3 comprises 13 residues. From germline, CDR1 is MNHEY and CDR2 SVGEGT. V shed 8 bases and J shed 0 bases, with 11 bases lying between them. The DNA of the CDR3 is TGTGCCAGCTGGACTGGTGTCTCCTACGAGCAGTACTTC. Amino acids: CASWTGVSYEQYF.

This clonotype was seen many times. V gene TRBV7-2 combines with J gene TRBJ1-1; D is ambiguous. The V gene lost 4 bases and the J gene lost 3 bases, with 12 bases spanning the gap. From germline, CDR1 is SGHTA and CDR2 FQGNSA. The CDR3 is 14 amino acids. The CDR3 sequence: CASSSWALDTEAFF. The CDR3 coding sequence is TGTGCCAGCAGCTCTTGGGCACTCGACACTGAAGCTTTCTTT.

The chain recombines TRBV7-8 with TRBJ2-2, with 10 bases matching TRBD2. V shed 2 bases, J shed 4 bases, and the junction held 7 bases outside the gene matches. Per germline, CDR1 SGHVS and CDR2 FQNEAQ. The CDR3 is 17 residues long. This CDR3 is CASSLYRAGGLTGELFF. In DNA, the CDR3 is TGTGCCAGCAGCTTATACCGAGCGGGGGGGCTCACCGGGGAGCTGTTTTTT.

To note about this clonotype: Relative to the germline gene, one junction end is altered; a read error may explain this. The V and J genes are TRBV7-6 and TRBJ2-2; 7 bases fit TRBD2. CDR3 length: 13 amino acids. Germline loops: CDR1 SGHVS, CDR2 FNYEAQ. CDR3 coding DNA: TGTGCCAACAGCCCCGGGGGGTCCGGGGAGCTGTTTTTT. It is translated as CANSPGGSGELFF.

This clonotype showed up just a few times. The rearrangement uses TRBV6-6 and TRBJ2-2; 9 bases map to TRBD1. This CDR3 comprises 19 residues. Looked up from germline, CDR1 is MNHNY and CDR2 is SVGAGI (reference sequence). J gave up 2 bases and V 5 bases, and 15 bases lay outside the gene matches. In nucleotides, the CDR3 is TGTGCCAGCAGTGATCGGGACAGGGCACCATACACAAACACCGGGGAGCTGTTTTTT. Protein sequence: CASSDRDRAPYTNTGELFF.

This clonotype was counted only a few times. The chain joins TRBV25-1 to TRBJ1-4; possibly TRBD1 for D (6 bases). V lost 7 bases to trimming and J lost 8 bases, with 14 bases between them. Germline-derived CDR1 and CDR2 are MGHDK and SYGVNS. The CDR3 is 13 amino acids. The CDR3 spells CASKGEVEEKLFF. DNA of the CDR3: TGTGCCAGCAAGGGGGAAGTTGAAGAAAAACTGTTTTTT.

This clonotype was detected only a few times. V gene TRBV7-2 combines with J gene TRBJ2-1, with D hard to call. V lost 2 bases to trimming and J lost 8 bases, with 10 bases between them. Germline-derived CDR1 and CDR2 are SGHTA and FQGNSA. CDR3 length equals 13 residues. DNA for the CDR3: TGTGCCAGCAGCTTAATCCCGCCCGATGAGCAGTTCTTC. Translating gives CASSLIPPDEQFF.

This clonotype was observed a few times. The chain is built from TRBV12-3 or TRBV12-4 and TRBJ2-3, with unresolved D. The CDR3 loop spans 13 amino acids. V lost 7 bases and J 3 bases, leaving 11 bases between the germline ends. The CDR3 bases are TGTGCCAGCACACTTATGGCTACAGATACGCAGTATTTT. Its translation: CASTLMATDTQYF.

This clonotype was counted only a few times. The V call is TRBV2, the J call TRBJ2-5; 8 nucleotides match TRBD1. This CDR3 is 18 amino acids long. The germline V gene has CDR1 SNHLY and CDR2 FYNNEI. V lost 0 bases and J lost 3; bases outside the gene matches: 12. The CDR3 bases are TGTGCCAGCAGTGAAGCCGTGGAGAGGACAGGGCCCGAAGAGACCCAGTACTTC. As protein: CASSEAVERTGPEETQYF.

The V call is TRBV4-1, the J call TRBJ2-1; D not resolved. The CDR3 is 18 amino acids. The ends were cut back, 4 bases at V and 0 bases at J, with 19 bases in the middle. Germline V gene lookup returns CDR1 MGHRA and CDR2 YSYEKL. The CDR3: CASSLQPPTESSYNEQFF. CDR3 in DNA: TGCGCCAGCAGCCTCCAGCCGCCGACGGAGAGCTCCTACAATGAGCAGTTCTTC.

The count of this clonotype is one. This chain links TRBV2 with TRBJ1-5; no clear D gene. Germline V gene sequence: CDR1 SNHLY, CDR2 FYNNEI. The CDR3 is 16 residues long. Trimming shortened V by 5 bases and J by 0 bases, and 14 bases separated the two germline ends. This CDR3 is CASSTRGEYSNQPQHF. The CDR3 bases are TGTGCCAGCAGTACCCGGGGAGAGTATAGCAATCAGCCCCAGCATTTT.

The J gene is TRBJ2-2, the V gene TRBV19, with 9 bases lining up with TRBD2. The CDR3 loop spans 15 amino acids. The germline CDR1 and CDR2 sequences are LNHDA and SQIVND (reference sequence). The trim removed 4 bases at V and 3 bases at J, leaving 3 bases unmatched. In nucleotides, the CDR3 is TGTGCCAGTAGTAGGGAGCGGGGGGACACCGGGGAGCTGTTTTTT. Translation: CASSRERGDTGELFF.

This chain links TRBV2 with TRBJ2-3; D is ambiguous. CDR3 size: 12 residues. V was shortened by 6 bases and J by 6 bases, with 10 bases between the two germline ends. The germline V gene encodes CDR1 SNHLY and CDR2 FYNNEI. The chain's CDR3 is CASRLTDDTQYF. The CDR3 DNA sequence: TGTGCCAGCAGATTAACAGACGATACGCAGTATTTT.

This clonotype has just a few counts. The gene calls are TRBV20-1 and TRBJ2-5; D gene ambiguous. Germline CDR1 DFQATT, CDR2 SNEGSKA (reference sequence). The length of the CDR3 is 15 residues. V shed 0 bases and J shed 5 bases, with 16 bases lying between them. CDR3 in DNA: TGCAGTGCTAGAGATACGGCCCGAGGTTGGGAGACCCAGTACTTC. Protein sequence: CSARDTARGWETQYF.

This clonotype was seen ten or more times. The chain couples TRBV9 to TRBJ2-1; TRBD2 aligns across 7 bases. Germline values: CDR1 SGDLS, CDR2 YYNGEE. CDR3 length equals 15 residues. V was clipped by 0 bases and J by 7 bases; unmatched bases: 7. CDR3 loop: CASSVAPTGGNEQFF. DNA of the CDR3: TGTGCCAGCAGCGTAGCACCTACGGGAGGAAATGAGCAGTTCTTC.

The rearrangement uses TRBV15 and TRBJ1-3; D is possibly TRBD1 (5 bases). The germline CDR1 and CDR2 sequences are LNHNV and YYDKDF (reference sequence). Deletions cut 2 bases from V and 4 bases from J, with 12 bases between. The CDR3 spans 15 residues. CDR3 bases: TGTGCCACCAGCAGACAGGCCTCAGGGGGAAACACCATATATTTT. Its protein is CATSRQASGGNTIYF.